This T cell receptor beta chain was captured by sequencing in a study of CD8+ T cells in alopecia areata. Looking at the study overall: Among treated patients, oral tofacitinib was administered at 5 to 10 mg twice daily.

Sequencing used cDNA as its template, made by extracting RNA and reverse transcribing it. Sequencing used immunoSEQ multiplex PCR; TCRdb keeps in-frame clones, though not all of them. The data show around 150,000 clones, about three fifths seen once. Unmatched junction bases numbered 8, after V lost 4 bases and J lost 1 base. CDR1 and CDR2 (germline): SGHRS, YFSETQ. This CDR3 has 16 amino acids. The treatment is: oral pan-JAK inhibitor, 5-10 mg twice daily. Obtained from alopecia areata patients were lesional scalp punch biopsies along with peripheral blood. The receptor's source is a human donor with alopecia areata. Sequencing used CD4+ T cells sorted from blood, obtained at week 4, from a patient treated with tofacitinib. This chain links TRBV5-1 with TRBJ2-3; 8 positions match TRBD2. This CDR3 is CASSPIGGAGTDTQYF. CDR3 nucleotide sequence: TGCGCCAGCAGCCCGATCGGGGGGGCGGGCACAGATACGCAGTATTTT.